This T cell receptor (beta chain) was captured by sequencing in a study of glioma-infiltrating T cells after dendritic cell vaccination. Study information: Patients had newly diagnosed or recurrent glioblastoma and received dendritic cell vaccines.

The sample's time point: after dendritic cell vaccination, including at tumor progression/relapse. PBMC sampling occurred before vaccination, two weeks after the third dose, and at progression. The junction had 7 bases not matched to a gene; V was cut back by 4 bases and J by 5 bases. This CDR3 has 14 amino acids. CDR1 and CDR2 (germline): SGHRS, YFSETQ. Study-wide points: Longer survival after dendritic cell vaccination followed higher pretreatment TIL content.

The primer mix had 60 V beta and 13 J beta primers. Sequenced by immunoSEQ multiplex PCR; TCRdb stores in-frame clones only, minus some. This table has 91,000 or so clones, over 80% appearing once. As regards this clone: The antigen is not known.

The chain uses TRBV5-1 and TRBJ1-2; 8 nucleotides line up with TRBD1. The sequence was obtained from a human donor with glioblastoma. This sample comprised blood, obtained after dendritic cell vaccination. In DNA, the CDR3 is TGCGCCAGCAGCCACGGACAGGGCACTTATGGCTACACCTTC. This encodes CASSHGQGTYGYTF.